Each of the 15 T cell receptor beta chains below was sequenced from the same sample in a study of technical replicates of blood from a handful of donors. Measured with immunoSEQ multiplex PCR; TCRdb has only the in-frame clones, and not every one. This table has around 70,000 clones, roughly 94% appearing once. The specimen sequenced was T cells isolated from PBMCs. The source is a human donor in good health.

A single count supports this clone. The chain combines TRBV9 with TRBJ2-7; 9 bases match TRBD2. Germline V gene sequence: CDR1 SGDLS, CDR2 YYNGEE. Trimming at V came to 4 bases and at J to 2 bases, leaving 7 bases not matched to a gene. CDR3 length: 15 residues. The CDR3 nucleotides read TGTGCCAGCAGCTTCGGACTAGCGATTACCTACGAGCAGTACTTC. Its protein is CASSFGLAITYEQYF.

V usage is TRBV14 and J usage is TRBJ2-3; 9 nucleotides align to TRBD2. In germline, CDR1 is SGHDN, CDR2 FVKESK. The CDR3 has 16 residues. With 1 base clipped from V and 4 bases from J, the junction kept 6 bases outside the gene matches. The CDR3 bases are TGTGCCAGCAGCCAAGCTAGCGGGATGAGGTCAGATACGCAGTATTTT. Translation: CASSQASGMRSDTQYF.

The chain has TRBV28 and TRBJ1-4; 11 bases line up with TRBD1. Per the germline V gene, CDR1 is MDHEN and CDR2 is SYDVKM. There are 17 residues in the CDR3. The V gene end was trimmed by 5 bases and the J gene end by 6 bases; junction bases not matched to a gene: 11. In DNA, the CDR3 is TGTGCCAGCAGTACTACGTGGACAGGGGGCCGGGATGAAAAACTGTTTTTT. Protein: CASSTTWTGGRDEKLFF.

The genes are TRBV5-4 and TRBJ2-1; 7 nucleotides agree with TRBD1. The CDR3 spans 15 residues. Germline V CDR1 and CDR2: SGHNT, YYREEE (reference sequence). J gave up 0 bases and V 4 bases, and 4 bases lay outside the gene matches. Here the CDR3 reads CASSPDRASYNEQFF. The CDR3 DNA is TGTGCCAGCAGCCCCGACAGGGCCTCCTACAATGAGCAGTTCTTC.

This sequence joins TRBV6-5 and TRBJ2-1; 9 bases are shared with TRBD1. V was pared by 6 bases and J by 6 bases, with 6 bases of the junction left unmatched. CDR1 and CDR2 (germline): MNHEY, SVGAGI. The CDR3 runs to 14 residues. CDR3 sequence (DNA): TGTGCCAGCAGACTCTGGACAGGGGTCAATGAGCAGTTCTTC. It encodes CASRLWTGVNEQFF.

This clone was detected once. V gene TRBV29-1 combines with J gene TRBJ2-7, with 9 bases aligning to TRBD1. J lost 7 bases, V lost 5 bases, and 15 bases had no gene match. The germline V gene encodes CDR1 SQVTM and CDR2 ANQGSEA. The CDR3 has 15 amino acids. This chain's CDR3 is CSVITDHRGLGEQYF. The CDR3 coding sequence is TGCAGCGTTATAACAGACCACAGGGGGCTAGGAGAGCAGTACTTC.

The chain is built from TRBV5-1 and TRBJ1-1, with TRBD1 as a possible D gene (6 bases). V was cut by 2 bases and J by 5 bases, with 10 bases left in between. The CDR3 extends over 13 amino acids. Looked up from germline, CDR1 is SGHRS and CDR2 is YFSETQ. The CDR3 is CASSFWGRTEAFF. DNA of the CDR3: TGCGCCAGCAGCTTTTGGGGGCGTACTGAAGCTTTCTTT.

The V and J genes are TRBV10-1 and TRBJ2-3; possible D gene TRBD2, 6 bases. With 2 bases removed from V and 8 bases from J, the gap between germline ends came to 14 bases. CDR3 length: 14 amino acids. Germline lookup yields CDR1 WNHNN and CDR2 SYGVQD (reference sequence). CDR3 sequence: CASSEGATEGTQYF. In nucleotides, the CDR3 is TGCGCCAGCAGTGAGGGGGCCACGGAGGGTACGCAGTATTTT.

V and J are TRBV5-4 and TRBJ2-2, with a tentative D call TRBD2 (6 bases). V was clipped by 2 bases and J by 4 bases, with 12 bases between them. The CDR3 runs 15 residues. Germline CDR1 is SGHNT and CDR2 is YYREEE (reference sequence). For the CDR3, the DNA is TGTGCCAGCAGCTTTTTTGGGGGGATCACCGGGGAGCTGTTTTTT. Translated: CASSFFGGITGELFF.

The gene calls are TRBV19 and TRBJ1-2, with TRBD1 matching over 7 bases. Germline V gene data show CDR1 as LNHDA and CDR2 as SQIVND (reference sequence). This CDR3 contains 13 residues. The trim removed 10 bases at V and 11 bases at J, leaving 16 bases unmatched. CDR3 nucleotide sequence: TGTGCCACCATGACAGGGACTCCTTTTTCGTACACCTTC. Amino acids: CATMTGTPFSYTF.

The chain couples TRBV9 to TRBJ2-2; TRBD2 matches 7 bases. This CDR3 region has 16 residues. With 4 bases clipped from V and 5 bases from J, the junction kept 11 bases outside the gene matches. The germline gives CDR1 SGDLS, CDR2 YYNGEE. In nucleotides, the CDR3 is TGTGCCAGCAGCCTCACCGGGACTACCCGAACCGGGGAGCTGTTTTTT. Translating it yields CASSLTGTTRTGELFF.

The chain combines TRBV7-2 with TRBJ2-7, with TRBD1 matching 11 bases. The CDR3 is made up of 15 amino acids. CDR1 and CDR2 from the germline V gene are SGHTA and FQGNSA. The trim removed 1 base at V and 6 bases at J, leaving 5 bases unmatched. The CDR3 protein is CASSLEGQGVREQYF. The CDR3 DNA is TGTGCCAGCAGCTTAGAGGGACAGGGGGTCCGCGAGCAGTACTTC.

The chain is built from TRBV30 and TRBJ1-1, with no clear D. CDR3 length equals 12 residues. Between the trimmed V and J ends, which lost 5 bases and 1 base, there was a span of 8 bases. Germline loops: CDR1 GTSNPN, CDR2 SVGIG (reference sequence). CDR3 amino acids: CAWGYRNTEAFF. The CDR3 bases are TGTGCCTGGGGGTACAGGAACACTGAAGCTTTCTTT.

The chain is built from TRBV6-1 and TRBJ1-1, with TRBD1 as a possible D gene (6 bases). This CDR3 contains 15 residues. V gave up 6 bases and J gave up 7 bases, with 21 bases separating them. Germline V gene data show CDR1 as MNHNS and CDR2 as SASEGT. CDR3 sequence reads: CASSYRAVAYGEAFF. The CDR3 region has the DNA TGTGCCAGCAGCTACAGGGCAGTTGCGTATGGTGAAGCTTTCTTT.

The chain recombines TRBV9 with TRBJ1-3, with TRBD1 identical over 8 bases. CDR3 length: 14 residues. The junction had 0 bases not matched to a gene; V was cut back by 2 bases and J by 2 bases. Germline CDR1 SGDLS, CDR2 YYNGEE. This CDR3 reads CASSVDRAGNTIYF. CDR3 sequence (DNA): TGTGCCAGCAGCGTGGACAGGGCTGGAAACACCATATATTTT.